This is a list of T cell receptor beta chains from one sample in a study of T cells after yellow fever vaccination. TCRdb re-called the 5' RACE reads through MiXCR, storing one row per CDR3 protein. Of some 350,000 distinct CDR3 sequences in the sample, roughly 8.7% were seen once. The sequencing used PBMCs, collected on the day of the first yellow fever vaccination. All receptors derive from a man aged 18 to 29 who received the YFV17D yellow fever vaccine. Both conserved end residues are part of each CDR3. The order of the fields is D gene, V gene, J gene, clone size, CDR3 DNA, CDR3 protein. The D gene is left open where the match is weak. Where a row states a size, it is once, few, many or the class of an expanded clone; other rows omit it.

d_call: -; v_call: TRBV9; j_call: TRBJ2-3; clone_size: many; cdr3_nt: TGTGCCAGCAGCGAGAACTACAGGGGCACAGATACGCAGTATTTT; cdr3_aa: CASSENYRGTDTQYF
d_call: TRBD1; v_call: TRBV5-5; j_call: TRBJ2-7; clone_size: few; cdr3_nt: TGTGCCAGCGCGGATGCAAGGACAGGGTTCGGCGAGCAGTACTTC; cdr3_aa: CASADARTGFGEQYF
d_call: -; v_call: TRBV5-1; j_call: TRBJ2-1; clone_size: many; cdr3_nt: TGCGCCAGCAGCTTGACAGCCGCGAACAATGAGCAGTTCTTC; cdr3_aa: CASSLTAANNEQFF
d_call: -; v_call: TRBV28; j_call: TRBJ2-1; clone_size: few; cdr3_nt: TGTGCCAGCAACGGGAACAATGAGCAGTTCTTC; cdr3_aa: CASNGNNEQFF
d_call: -; v_call: TRBV5-1; j_call: TRBJ2-1; clone_size: many; cdr3_nt: TGCGCCAGCAGCTTGATTGGCAGGAGCTCCTACAATGAGCAGTTCTTC; cdr3_aa: CASSLIGRSSYNEQFF
d_call: -; v_call: TRBV5-1; j_call: TRBJ2-1; clone_size: -; cdr3_nt: TGCGCCAGCAGCTTGTATCTAGCACGCAATGAGCAGTTCTTC; cdr3_aa: CASSLYLARNEQFF
d_call: -; v_call: TRBV7-2; j_call: TRBJ1-4; clone_size: few; cdr3_nt: TGTGCCAGCAGCCCAGCCAGGGGCCAGGGGCTTGAAAAACTGTTTTTT; cdr3_aa: CASSPARGQGLEKLFF
d_call: -; v_call: TRBV2; j_call: TRBJ2-6; clone_size: -; cdr3_nt: TGTGCCAGCAGTGGCCGGCCCTCTGGGGCCAACGTCCTGACTTTC; cdr3_aa: CASSGRPSGANVLTF
d_call: -; v_call: TRBV6-1; j_call: TRBJ2-7; clone_size: many; cdr3_nt: TGTGCCAGCAGTAAGTACCAGATGGTGAAGGGGAGTGACGAGCAGTACTTC; cdr3_aa: CASSKYQMVKGSDEQYF
d_call: -; v_call: TRBV7-2; j_call: TRBJ2-2; clone_size: few; cdr3_nt: TGTGCCAGCAGCGCTCATGCGCGGGCCGCCGGGGAGCTGTTTTTT; cdr3_aa: CASSAHARAAGELFF
d_call: -; v_call: TRBV28; j_call: TRBJ2-5; clone_size: few; cdr3_nt: TGTGCCAGCAACCGAAGTTGGGGGGAGACCCAGTACTTC; cdr3_aa: CASNRSWGETQYF
d_call: -; v_call: TRBV12-3/TRBV12-4; j_call: TRBJ2-5; clone_size: few; cdr3_nt: TGTGCCAGCTTGGGTAGGGGGACCCAGTACTTC; cdr3_aa: CASLGRGTQYF
d_call: -; v_call: TRBV7-9; j_call: TRBJ2-3; clone_size: -; cdr3_nt: TGTGCCATTTCCCTCGGAGCGTTGAGGGCCGCAGATACGCAGTATTTT; cdr3_aa: CAISLGALRAADTQYF
d_call: -; v_call: TRBV10-3; j_call: TRBJ2-3; clone_size: -; cdr3_nt: TGTGCCATCAGTGACCCTAAGGGGCCCGCAGATACGCAGTATTTT; cdr3_aa: CAISDPKGPADTQYF
d_call: TRBD2; v_call: TRBV10-3; j_call: TRBJ2-3; clone_size: -; cdr3_nt: TGTGCCATCAGTGAGCCAGCGGGGGGTCAGACGCAGTATTTT; cdr3_aa: CAISEPAGGQTQYF
d_call: -; v_call: TRBV6-5; j_call: TRBJ1-2; clone_size: -; cdr3_nt: TGTGCCAGCAGTTACGAGTCCACTAGGGCTGGCTACACCTTC; cdr3_aa: CASSYESTRAGYTF
d_call: -; v_call: TRBV9; j_call: TRBJ1-6; clone_size: -; cdr3_nt: TGTGCCAGCAGCGTAGCTGAGTCCGCGGCTCATAATTCACCCCTCCACTTT; cdr3_aa: CASSVAESAAHNSPLHF
d_call: TRBD2; v_call: TRBV5-1; j_call: TRBJ2-1; clone_size: many; cdr3_nt: TGCGCCAGCAGCTTGGCCGGTCATAGCGGGGGGATTAATGAGCAGTTCTTC; cdr3_aa: CASSLAGHSGGINEQFF
d_call: -; v_call: TRBV9; j_call: TRBJ1-3; clone_size: few; cdr3_nt: TGTGCCAGCAGCGGCGTAGTCGGATTAAGCTCTGGAAACACCATATATTTT; cdr3_aa: CASSGVVGLSSGNTIYF
d_call: -; v_call: TRBV13; j_call: TRBJ2-7; clone_size: many; cdr3_nt: TGTGCCAGCAGCTTAGAACGCCCGGGTGCTAGCTCCTACGAGCAGTACTTC; cdr3_aa: CASSLERPGASSYEQYF
d_call: -; v_call: TRBV7-2; j_call: TRBJ1-5; clone_size: few; cdr3_nt: TGTGCCAGCAGCGGGGGCGGACTCAATCAGCCCCAGCATTTT; cdr3_aa: CASSGGGLNQPQHF
d_call: -; v_call: TRBV18; j_call: TRBJ1-1; clone_size: -; cdr3_nt: TGTGCCAGCTCATTTACAGGTGGAATGACTGAAGCTTTCTTT; cdr3_aa: CASSFTGGMTEAFF
d_call: -; v_call: TRBV7-8; j_call: TRBJ1-2; clone_size: few; cdr3_nt: TGTGCCAGCAGCCTAGGGACGGAAGCTACTAACTACACCTTC; cdr3_aa: CASSLGTEATNYTF
d_call: -; v_call: TRBV7-2; j_call: TRBJ1-1; clone_size: -; cdr3_nt: TGTGCCAGCAGCTTATGGGTTGGGGCACGTGAGACTGAAGCTTTCTTT; cdr3_aa: CASSLWVGARETEAFF
d_call: -; v_call: TRBV30; j_call: TRBJ1-2; clone_size: few; cdr3_nt: TGTGCCTGGAAAGGGAGGGAGAAGCCTAGAGGCTACACCTTC; cdr3_aa: CAWKGREKPRGYTF
d_call: -; v_call: TRBV7-8; j_call: TRBJ2-3; clone_size: -; cdr3_nt: TGTGCCAGCAATTTTGGAGGGCCCCCTCTTCTAAGCACAGATACGCAGTATTTT; cdr3_aa: CASNFGGPPLLSTDTQYF
d_call: TRBD1; v_call: TRBV12-5; j_call: TRBJ1-5; clone_size: few; cdr3_nt: TGTGCTAGTGGTTACGCCGGACAGGAGAATCAGCCCCAGCATTTT; cdr3_aa: CASGYAGQENQPQHF
d_call: -; v_call: TRBV6-2/TRBV6-3; j_call: TRBJ1-5; clone_size: -; cdr3_nt: TGTGCCAGCCGAGGGAGGGGGGTTAGCAATCAGCCCCAGCATTTT; cdr3_aa: CASRGRGVSNQPQHF
d_call: TRBD1; v_call: TRBV10-3; j_call: TRBJ2-5; clone_size: -; cdr3_nt: TGTGCCAACGGGCAGGGGGACGAGACCCAGTACTTC; cdr3_aa: CANGQGDETQYF
d_call: -; v_call: TRBV28; j_call: TRBJ1-6; clone_size: few; cdr3_nt: TGTGCCAGCAGTTTTTCAGGAATCGGGTATAATTCACCCCTCCACTTT; cdr3_aa: CASSFSGIGYNSPLHF
d_call: TRBD2; v_call: TRBV7-2; j_call: TRBJ2-5; clone_size: many; cdr3_nt: TGTGCCAGCAGCTTCGGCGGGGGGAGTGAGACCCAGTACTTC; cdr3_aa: CASSFGGGSETQYF
d_call: -; v_call: TRBV11-1; j_call: TRBJ1-1; clone_size: many; cdr3_nt: TGTGCCAGCAGCTTAGGCGCCAGCAACACTGAAGCTTTCTTT; cdr3_aa: CASSLGASNTEAFF
d_call: -; v_call: TRBV20-1; j_call: TRBJ2-5; clone_size: -; cdr3_nt: TGCAGTGCTAGAGATCGGCGGCTACAAGAGACCCAGTACTTC; cdr3_aa: CSARDRRLQETQYF
d_call: -; v_call: TRBV7-3; j_call: TRBJ2-3; clone_size: few; cdr3_nt: TGTGCCAGCAGCACCCGACAGGCAGATACGCAGTATTTT; cdr3_aa: CASSTRQADTQYF
d_call: -; v_call: TRBV27; j_call: TRBJ2-7; clone_size: few; cdr3_nt: TGTGCCAGCAGTTTAAGTCAGAGCCCTTACGAGCAGTACTTC; cdr3_aa: CASSLSQSPYEQYF
d_call: -; v_call: TRBV7-9; j_call: TRBJ1-5; clone_size: -; cdr3_nt: TGTGCCAGCAGCTCCCCTTTGGAAGATACGCAGCATTTT; cdr3_aa: CASSSPLEDTQHF
d_call: -; v_call: TRBV7-3; j_call: TRBJ2-2; clone_size: -; cdr3_nt: TGTGCCAGCAGCCACGTTGGAGGGACGAACACCGGGGAGCTGTTTTTT; cdr3_aa: CASSHVGGTNTGELFF
d_call: -; v_call: TRBV5-4; j_call: TRBJ2-1; clone_size: few; cdr3_nt: TGTGCCAGCAGCTTTGGGGGGAGTGCCTACAATGAGCAGTTCTTC; cdr3_aa: CASSFGGSAYNEQFF
d_call: -; v_call: TRBV27; j_call: TRBJ1-2; clone_size: -; cdr3_nt: TGTGCCAGCAGCCGCAGAGGGGGTCGGAATGGCTACACCTTC; cdr3_aa: CASSRRGGRNGYTF
d_call: -; v_call: TRBV9; j_call: TRBJ1-2; clone_size: few; cdr3_nt: TGTGCCAGCAGCGGTGGGCCAGCGGACTATGGCTACACCTTC; cdr3_aa: CASSGGPADYGYTF
d_call: -; v_call: TRBV7-8; j_call: TRBJ2-3; clone_size: many; cdr3_nt: TGTGCCAGCAGCTTGCGGCACTACCAATCAGATACGCAGTATTTT; cdr3_aa: CASSLRHYQSDTQYF
d_call: -; v_call: TRBV12-3/TRBV12-4; j_call: TRBJ1-2; clone_size: many; cdr3_nt: TGTGCCAGCAGCAGTCGGGGGGCGCATAACTATGGCTACACCTTC; cdr3_aa: CASSSRGAHNYGYTF
d_call: -; v_call: TRBV4-2; j_call: TRBJ2-1; clone_size: -; cdr3_nt: TGTGCCAGCAGCCAGGGCGGGGGCCCGAACAATGAGCAGTTCTTC; cdr3_aa: CASSQGGGPNNEQFF
d_call: -; v_call: TRBV5-8; j_call: TRBJ2-6; clone_size: few; cdr3_nt: TGTGCCAGCAGCTTGGGAGAGCCGTCTGGGGCCAACGTCCTGACTTTC; cdr3_aa: CASSLGEPSGANVLTF
d_call: -; v_call: TRBV4-1; j_call: TRBJ2-7; clone_size: -; cdr3_nt: TGCGCCAGCAGCCCGACACCGGGCGATGCCTCCTACGAGCAGTACTTC; cdr3_aa: CASSPTPGDASYEQYF
d_call: -; v_call: TRBV14; j_call: TRBJ2-1; clone_size: few; cdr3_nt: TGTGCCAGCAGCCAAACTGGAAGCTCCTACAATGAGCAGTTCTTC; cdr3_aa: CASSQTGSSYNEQFF
d_call: TRBD2; v_call: TRBV6-1; j_call: TRBJ2-7; clone_size: few; cdr3_nt: TGTGCCAGCAGTAGAGCGACTAGCGGGGGGGCTTACGAGCAGTACTTC; cdr3_aa: CASSRATSGGAYEQYF
d_call: -; v_call: TRBV12-3/TRBV12-4; j_call: TRBJ1-6; clone_size: few; cdr3_nt: TGTGCCAGCAGTTCGCGACAGAGCTCCTATAATTCACCCCTCCACTTT; cdr3_aa: CASSSRQSSYNSPLHF
d_call: TRBD1; v_call: TRBV5-1; j_call: TRBJ1-1; clone_size: -; cdr3_nt: TGCGCCAGCAGCGAAGGACAGGTGAACACTGAAGCTTTCTTT; cdr3_aa: CASSEGQVNTEAFF
d_call: -; v_call: TRBV4-1; j_call: TRBJ1-5; clone_size: many; cdr3_nt: TGCGCCAGCAGCCAAGATCTGGGGACTAATCAGCCCCAGCATTTT; cdr3_aa: CASSQDLGTNQPQHF
d_call: -; v_call: TRBV6-2/TRBV6-3; j_call: TRBJ2-1; clone_size: few; cdr3_nt: TGTGCCAGCAGTTTTTCTCGACGTTTGACCACCATCTCTCAGTTCTTC; cdr3_aa: CASSFSRRLTTISQFF